This T cell receptor beta chain derives from a study of human T cells and chemical hapten exposure. General study results and limits: After DPC sensitization, TCRs above 1 in 1000 frequency showed no change.

Unfractionated whole blood yielded total RNA. CDR3 size: 15 residues. J was trimmed by 2 bases and V by 6 bases; bases with no gene match: 7. In the library, unique molecular identifiers were attached to individual cDNA molecules. TCRdb reanalysed the 5' RACE reads using MiXCR and keeps one entry per CDR3 protein. The sample contains around 82,000 distinct CDR3 sequences, about 8.4% of which appear only once. Ten or more counts support this clonotype. What it binds is unknown. The origin of this receptor is a male donor in good health. The chain employs TRBV12-3 or TRBV12-4 and TRBJ2-7; 10 nucleotides agree with TRBD2. In DNA form, the CDR3 reads TGTGCCAGCAGCCGAAGCGGGAGGGGTACCTACGAGCAGTACTTC. It specifies CASSRSGRGTYEQYF.